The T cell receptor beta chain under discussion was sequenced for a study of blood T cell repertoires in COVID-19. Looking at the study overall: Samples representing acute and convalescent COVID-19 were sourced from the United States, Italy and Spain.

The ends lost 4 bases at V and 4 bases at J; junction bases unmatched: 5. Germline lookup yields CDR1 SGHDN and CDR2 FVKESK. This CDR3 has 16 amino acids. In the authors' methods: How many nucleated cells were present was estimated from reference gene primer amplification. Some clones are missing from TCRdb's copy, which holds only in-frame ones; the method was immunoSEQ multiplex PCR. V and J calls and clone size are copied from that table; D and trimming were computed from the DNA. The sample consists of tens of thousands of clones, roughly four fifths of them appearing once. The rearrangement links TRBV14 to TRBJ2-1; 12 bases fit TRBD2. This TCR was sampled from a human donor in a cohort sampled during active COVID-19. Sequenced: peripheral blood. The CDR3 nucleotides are TGTGCCAGCAGCCCGAGGACTAGCGGGGCATACAATGAGCAGTTCTTC. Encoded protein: CASSPRTSGAYNEQFF.